The present TCR beta chain was sequenced within a study of response to subunit inactivated influenza vaccine. As regards this clonotype: What it binds is not known.

TCRdb itself ran the RT-PCR reads through MiXCR, one entry per CDR3 protein. The top ten clones hold roughly a tenth of a sample with about 780,000 distinct CDR3 sequences, 15% to 20% of them seen once. The V gene end was trimmed by 4 bases and the J gene end by 10 bases; junction bases not matched to a gene: 24. CDR3 length: 19 residues. Germline loops: CDR1 LNHDA, CDR2 SQIVND (reference sequence). Broader study findings: Each seasonal influenza vaccination, the authors suggested, recruits few new T cells.

This receptor was taken from a man over 45 who received an inactivated influenza vaccine. This chain joins TRBV19 and TRBJ2-2; 7 bases align to TRBD2. The sequenced sample was PBMCs from blood, obtained roughly 5 days after vaccination. CDR3 in amino acids: CASSTPRLRTPLRGVELFF. In nucleotides, the CDR3 is TGTGCCAGTAGTACCCCCCGGCTAAGGACCCCACTCCGGGGGGTGGAGCTGTTTTTT. Filled out from reference TRBV19 and TRBJ2-2, the complete variable domain reads DGGITQSPKYLFRKEGQNVTLSCEQNLNHDAMYWYRQDPGQGLRLIYYSQIVNDFQKGDIAEGYSVSREKKESFPLTVTSAQKNPTAFYLCASSTPRLRTPLRGVELFFGEGSRLTVL.